The 17 T cell receptor beta chains reported below all come from one sample, sequenced in a study of T cells after yellow fever vaccination. TCRdb processed the 5' RACE reads anew with MiXCR; each CDR3 protein has one entry. The sample carries tens of thousands of distinct CDR3 sequences, 6.5% to 8.5% recorded once. Sequenced material: PBMCs, either bulk or a sorted T-cell subset (CD4+, CD8+, memory, or dextramer-sorted; not recorded which), taken on the day of the first yellow fever vaccination. Receptors were obtained from a young man who received the YFV17D yellow fever vaccine.

This clonotype was counted ten times or more. CDR3 bases: TGTGCCAGCAGCTTAAGGCCGCCTTACACTGAAGCTTTCTTT. It translates to CASSLRPPYTEAFF. The rearrangement uses TRBV7-2 and TRBJ1-1; no clear D gene. CDR1 and CDR2 (germline): SGHTA, FQGNSA. V gave up 2 bases and J gave up 3 bases, with 10 bases separating them. There are 14 residues in the CDR3.

Only a few counts were recorded for this clonotype. The CDR3 reads CASSPSQVSSGNTIYF. The CDR3 nucleotides are TGTGCCAGCTCACCTTCGCAGGTCAGCTCTGGAAACACCATATATTTT. The V and J genes are TRBV18 and TRBJ1-3; D ambiguous. The CDR3 contains 16 residues. The V end lost 3 bases, the J end lost 0 bases, and 12 bases lay between the germline ends. Germline V CDR1 and CDR2: KGHSH, LQKENI.

This clonotype was picked up many times. CDR3 in amino acids: CASSLGLAGGFEETQYF. DNA for the CDR3: TGCGCCAGCAGCTTGGGGCTAGCGGGGGGCTTCGAAGAGACCCAGTACTTC. The chain has TRBV5-1 and TRBJ2-5, with 11 bases matching TRBD2. V was pared by 0 bases and J by 3 bases, with 7 bases of the junction left unmatched. Germline values: CDR1 SGHRS, CDR2 YFSETQ. The CDR3 totals 17 residues.

Ten or more counts support this clonotype. This chain joins TRBV7-9 and TRBJ1-6; the D is unclear. The V gene lost 3 bases and the J gene lost 14 bases, with 14 bases spanning the gap. The CDR3 has 13 amino acids. CDR1 and CDR2 from the germline V gene are SEHNR and FQNEAQ (reference sequence). CDR3 region: CASSFSRISTLHF. DNA of the CDR3: TGTGCCAGCAGCTTCAGCAGGATCTCAACCCTCCACTTT.

This clonotype has ten or more counts. The genes are TRBV4-2 and TRBJ2-5, with 9 nucleotides matching TRBD2. The germline V gene has CDR1 LGHNA and CDR2 YNFKEQ. V lost 11 bases to trimming and J lost 0 bases; unmatched junction nucleotides: 7. There are 14 residues in the CDR3. CDR3 loop: CALEASGDQETQYF. Here the CDR3 DNA reads TGTGCCCTGGAGGCTAGCGGGGACCAAGAGACCCAGTACTTC.

This clonotype was seen more than once but under ten times. V and J are TRBV29-1 and TRBJ1-1; 7 nucleotides align to TRBD1. This CDR3 is 15 amino acids long. CDR1 SQVTM and CDR2 ANQGSEA come from the germline V gene. Germline trimming cut 3 bases from V and 0 bases from J; bases unmatched to any gene: 7. This CDR3 reads CSVDFPGQMNTEAFF. CDR3 DNA: TGCAGCGTTGATTTTCCGGGACAGATGAACACTGAAGCTTTCTTT.

This clonotype has ten or more counts. This chain connects TRBV5-4 to TRBJ1-4; no reliable D call. CDR3 length: 18 amino acids. CDR1 and CDR2 (germline): SGHNT, YYREEE (reference sequence). Deletions cut 0 bases from V and 2 bases from J, with 17 bases between. The CDR3 bases are TGTGCCAGCAGCTTGGGCCCGATCATGCGGGCTACTAATGAAAAACTGTTTTTT. This translates into CASSLGPIMRATNEKLFF.

The V and J genes are TRBV7-2 and TRBJ2-5; the D gene is possibly TRBD2 (5 bases). Trimming removed 4 bases at V and 3 bases at J, with 9 bases between. The CDR3 loop spans 13 amino acids. Germline V gene data show CDR1 as SGHTA and CDR2 as FQGNSA. The CDR3 region is CASSSTIEETQYF. DNA for the CDR3: TGTGCCAGCAGCTCGACTATCGAAGAGACCCAGTACTTC.

The sample holds many counts of this clonotype. V gene TRBV7-8 combines with J gene TRBJ2-2, with D maybe TRBD2 (5 bases). There are 14 residues in the CDR3. Germline CDR1 SGHVS, CDR2 FQNEAQ. Trimming cost V 6 bases and J 4 bases, with 12 bases left between them. The CDR3 region has the DNA TGTGCCAGCAGGAGGGTAGCGAGCACCGGGGAGCTGTTTTTT. It translates to CASRRVASTGELFF.

Ten or more counts support this clonotype. The chain has TRBV9 and TRBJ1-4; 7 nucleotides align to TRBD1. The germline V gene has CDR1 SGDLS and CDR2 YYNGEE. V gave up 0 bases and J gave up 8 bases; unmatched junction bases: 1. The CDR3 spans 13 residues. The CDR3 nucleotides are TGTGCCAGCAGCGTAGACAGGGGAGAAAAACTGTTTTTT. This codes for CASSVDRGEKLFF.

This clonotype was seen at least ten times. The J gene is TRBJ2-1, the V gene TRBV15; no reliable D call. The V end lost 0 bases, the J end lost 7 bases, and 4 bases lay between the germline ends. Looked up from germline, CDR1 is LNHNV and CDR2 is YYDKDF (reference sequence). The CDR3 runs to 12 residues. In DNA form, the CDR3 reads TGTGCCACCAGCAGAGATTGGAATGAGCAGTTCTTC. This sequence encodes CATSRDWNEQFF.

This clonotype was seen many times. This rearrangement joins TRBV6-4 to TRBJ2-2; 9 bases line up with TRBD1. V lost 5 bases and J lost 4; bases outside the gene matches: 5. This CDR3 is 15 amino acids long. CDR1 is MRHNA and CDR2 is SNTAGT in the germline V gene. The DNA for the CDR3 is TGTGCCAGCAGTACACAGGGGGCAAGCACCGGGGAGCTGTTTTTT. Amino acid sequence: CASSTQGASTGELFF.

This clonotype was recorded at least ten times. The gene calls are TRBV5-1 and TRBJ2-5; 11 nucleotides match TRBD2. J gave up 1 base and V 0 bases, and 5 bases lay outside the gene matches. Germline lookup yields CDR1 SGHRS and CDR2 YFSETQ. The CDR3 is 17 residues long. The CDR3 protein is CASSLVLAGGIQETQYF. The CDR3 nucleotides are TGCGCCAGCAGCTTGGTCTTAGCGGGGGGGATCCAAGAGACCCAGTACTTC. The full variable domain, in which reference TRBV5-1 and TRBJ2-5 provide the parts outside the CDR3, is KAGVTQTPRYLIKTRGQQVTLSCSPISGHRSVSWYQQTPGQGLQFLFEYFSETQRNKGNFPGRFSGRQFSNSRSEMNVSTLELGDSALYLCASSLVLAGGIQETQYFGPGTRLLVL.

The chain couples TRBV5-4 to TRBJ2-5; TRBD2 agrees at 7 bases. V lost 0 bases and J lost 3; bases outside the gene matches: 5. The germline V gene encodes CDR1 SGHNT and CDR2 YYREEE (reference sequence). The CDR3 totals 15 residues. CDR3 coding DNA: TGTGCCAGCAGCTTGGGTGCGGGGGTCAAAGAGACCCAGTACTTC. Translated: CASSLGAGVKETQYF.

This clonotype was detected ten times or more. The chain couples TRBV12-3 or TRBV12-4 to TRBJ1-1; D uncertain. Trimming stripped 2 bases from V and 0 bases from J, with 7 bases between. The CDR3 length is 14 residues. CDR3 loop: CASSLRGMNTEAFF. The CDR3 DNA reads as TGTGCCAGCAGTTTAAGAGGAATGAACACTGAAGCTTTCTTT.

This clonotype occurred many times. The CDR3 region is CASSKGAGEQYF. The CDR3, as DNA: TGTGCCAGCAGCAAAGGGGCGGGTGAGCAGTACTTC. The chain joins TRBV12-3 or TRBV12-4 to TRBJ2-7; D is perhaps TRBD1 or TRBD2 (5 bases each). This CDR3 is 12 amino acids long. Deletions cut 6 bases from V and 7 bases from J, with 13 bases between.

There are a few counts of this clonotype. The gene calls are TRBV10-3 and TRBJ1-1; D possibly corresponds to TRBD1 (5 bases). Germline V gene lookup returns CDR1 ENHRY and CDR2 SYGVKD. This CDR3 spans 16 amino acids. Trimming removed 6 bases at V and 4 bases at J, with 21 bases between. The CDR3 region is CAIRLQVGSGGTEAFF. In nucleotides, the CDR3 is TGTGCCATCAGGCTACAGGTAGGAAGTGGTGGCACTGAAGCTTTCTTT.